The 2 T cell receptor beta chains reported below all come from one sample, sequenced in a study of T cell clonotyping in hematopoietic cell transplantation. Some clones are missing from TCRdb's copy, which holds only in-frame ones; the method was immunoSEQ multiplex PCR. The sample gives tens of thousands of clones, about nine tenths of which show up once; 5.9% is in the top ten. Time point given: recipient sample about 28 days before transplant, after cytoreduction. This specimen was peripheral blood mononuclear cells, taken before stem cell transplant. The receptors come from a man in his fifties or sixties with biphenotypic leukemia. Some clones in this sample may be carry-over from other donors' samples.

The chain uses TRBV9 and TRBJ2-1; D not certain. CDR1 is SGDLS and CDR2 is YYNGEE in the germline V gene. The V end lost 4 bases, the J end lost 0 bases, and 11 bases lay between the germline ends. The CDR3 spans 15 residues. The CDR3 DNA is TGTGCCAGCAGCAGCGACCCAAGCTCCTACAATGAGCAGTTCTTC. Its protein product is CASSSDPSSYNEQFF.

In its sample, this clone was seen once. V is TRBV5-6 and J is TRBJ2-5, with 10 bases matching TRBD2. The CDR3 totals 18 residues. Germline V lookup: CDR1 SGHDT, CDR2 YYEEEE. J was trimmed by 1 base and V by 0 bases; bases with no gene match: 9. CDR3 nucleotides: TGTGCCAGCAGCTTGGATGGGCTAGCGGGAGTACCCCAAGAGACCCAGTACTTC. Translated: CASSLDGLAGVPQETQYF.